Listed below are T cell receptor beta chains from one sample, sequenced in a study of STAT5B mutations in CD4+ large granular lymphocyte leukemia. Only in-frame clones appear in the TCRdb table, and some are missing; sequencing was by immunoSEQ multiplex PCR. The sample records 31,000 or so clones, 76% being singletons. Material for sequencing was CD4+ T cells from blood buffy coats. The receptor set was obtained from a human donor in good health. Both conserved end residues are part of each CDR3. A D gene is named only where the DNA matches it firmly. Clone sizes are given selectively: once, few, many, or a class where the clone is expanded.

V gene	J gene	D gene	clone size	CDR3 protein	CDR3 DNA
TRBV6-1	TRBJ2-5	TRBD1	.	CASSEKGAQETQYF	TGTGCCAGCAGTGAAAAGGGGGCTCAAGAGACCCAGTACTTC
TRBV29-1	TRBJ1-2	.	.	CSVEDPNMKGRGYTF	TGCAGCGTTGAAGATCCCAATATGAAGGGACGCGGCTACACCTTC
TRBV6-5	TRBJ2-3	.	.	CASSSALQFTDTQYF	TGTGCCAGCAGTTCTGCGCTACAATTCACAGATACGCAGTATTTT
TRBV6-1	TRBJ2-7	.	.	CASSVDRERFREQYF	TGTGCCAGCAGTGTTGACCGGGAGAGATTTCGCGAGCAGTACTTC
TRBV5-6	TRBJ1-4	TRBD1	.	CASSFPGQGSNEKLFF	TGTGCCAGCAGCTTTCCAGGACAGGGGAGCAATGAAAAACTGTTTTTT
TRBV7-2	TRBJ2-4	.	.	CASSTSSTGLAKNIQYF	TGTGCCAGCAGCACAAGCTCTACAGGGCTAGCCAAAAACATTCAGTACTTC
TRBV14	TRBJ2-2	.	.	CASSPRAPQVGELFF	TGTGCCAGCAGCCCCCGGGCCCCTCAGGTGGGGGAGCTGTTTTTT
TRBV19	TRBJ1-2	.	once	CASSPGDGEVHGYTF	TGTGCCAGTAGTCCCGGGGACGGGGAAGTACATGGCTACACCTTC
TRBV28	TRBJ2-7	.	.	CASSLFGLATPEQYF	TGTGCCAGCAGTTTATTTGGGCTAGCGACCCCCGAGCAGTACTTC
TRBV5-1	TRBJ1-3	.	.	CASSFTTSSGNTIYF	TGCGCCAGCAGCTTTACGACAAGCTCTGGAAACACCATATATTTT
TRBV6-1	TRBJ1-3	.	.	CASRMRGSGNTIYF	TGTGCCAGCAGGATGAGGGGTTCTGGAAACACCATATATTTT
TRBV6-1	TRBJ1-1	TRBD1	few	CASSRLQGVNTEAFF	TGTGCCAGCAGTCGACTCCAGGGGGTTAACACTGAAGCTTTCTTT
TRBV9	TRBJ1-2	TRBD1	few	CASSEVGGGGYTF	TGTGCCAGCAGCGAGGTAGGGGGCGGAGGCTACACCTTC
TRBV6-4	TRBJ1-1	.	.	CASSAALNTEAFF	TGTGCCAGCAGTGCCGCTCTCAACACTGAAGCTTTCTTT
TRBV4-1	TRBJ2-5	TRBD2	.	CASSPKERKRGVQTQYF	TGCGCCAGCAGCCCCAAAGAAAGAAAGCGGGGGGTCCAGACCCAGTACTTC
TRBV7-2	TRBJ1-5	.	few	CASSYGQQPQHF	TGTGCCAGCAGCTACGGACAACAGCCCCAGCATTTT
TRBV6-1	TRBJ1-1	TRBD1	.	CASSDWDRGAVNTEAFF	TGTGCCAGCAGTGACTGGGACAGGGGAGCGGTGAACACTGAAGCTTTCTTT
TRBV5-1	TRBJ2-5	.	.	CASSFGSGAGETQYF	TGCGCCAGCAGCTTTGGTTCTGGGGCTGGAGAGACCCAGTACTTC
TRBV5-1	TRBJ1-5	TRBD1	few	CASSLEGGWQPQHF	TGCGCCAGCAGCTTGGAAGGGGGCTGGCAGCCCCAGCATTTT
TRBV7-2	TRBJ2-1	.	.	CASSLSVNEQFF	TGTGCCAGCAGCTTATCTGTCAATGAGCAGTTCTTC
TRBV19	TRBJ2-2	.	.	CASSPRAQTGELFF	TGTGCCAGTAGTCCCCGGGCGCAGACCGGGGAGCTGTTTTTT
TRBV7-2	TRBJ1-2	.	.	CASSLRGDLNYGYTF	TGTGCCAGCAGCTTAAGGGGGGACCTCAATTATGGCTACACCTTC
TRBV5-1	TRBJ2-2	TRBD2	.	CASSLGLPFDTGELFF	TGCGCCAGCAGCCTGGGACTACCCTTCGACACCGGGGAGCTGTTTTTT
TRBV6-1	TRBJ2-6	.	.	CASSSGAGANVLTF	TGTGCCAGCAGTTCAGGGGCTGGGGCCAACGTCCTGACTTTC
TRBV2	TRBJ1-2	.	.	CASRMGALNYGYTF	TGTGCCAGCAGGATGGGGGCGCTTAACTATGGCTACACCTTC
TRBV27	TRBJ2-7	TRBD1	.	CASSPRGTGPSLTYEQYF	TGTGCCAGCAGTCCTCGCGGGACAGGGCCATCTCTCACCTACGAGCAGTACTTC
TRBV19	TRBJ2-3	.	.	CASSIGGTSTDTQYF	TGTGCCAGTAGTATAGGCGGAACTAGCACAGATACGCAGTATTTT
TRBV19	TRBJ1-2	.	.	CASTFERTAAYGYTF	TGTGCCAGTACCTTTGAAAGGACTGCGGCCTATGGCTACACCTTC
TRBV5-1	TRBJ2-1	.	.	CASSKGTSENNEQFF	TGCGCCAGCAGCAAGGGGACAAGCGAGAACAATGAGCAGTTCTTC
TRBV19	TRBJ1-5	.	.	CASTMGRTVNQPQHF	TGTGCCAGTACTATGGGGAGAACGGTCAATCAGCCCCAGCATTTT
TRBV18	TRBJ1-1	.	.	CASARTAPSEAFF	TGTGCCAGCGCACGGACAGCTCCTTCTGAAGCTTTCTTT
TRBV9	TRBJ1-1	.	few	CASSENTRTGAFF	TGTGCCAGCAGCGAAAACACGCGAACCGGAGCTTTCTTT
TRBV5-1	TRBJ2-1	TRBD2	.	CASSLQQREENNEQFF	TGCGCCAGCAGCCTACAACAGCGGGAGGAGAACAATGAGCAGTTCTTC
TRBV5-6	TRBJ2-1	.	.	CASSLGGVYNEQFF	TGTGCCAGCAGCTTGGGGGGGGTCTACAATGAGCAGTTCTTC
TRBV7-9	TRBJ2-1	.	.	CASSLGGFYNEQFF	TGTGCCAGCAGCTTAGGGGGTTTCTACAATGAGCAGTTCTTC
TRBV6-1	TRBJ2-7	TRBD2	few	CASSGTSGVSYEQYF	TGTGCCAGCAGTGGGACTAGCGGGGTCTCCTACGAGCAGTACTTC
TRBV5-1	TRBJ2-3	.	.	CASSLVPVAAGTDTQYF	TGCGCCAGCAGCTTGGTTCCGGTAGCGGCAGGCACAGATACGCAGTATTTT
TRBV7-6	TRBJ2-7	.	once	CASSLQLGVRHEQYF	TGTGCCAGCAGCTTACAACTTGGGGTCCGTCACGAGCAGTACTTC
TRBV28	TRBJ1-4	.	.	CASSPPGGAEKLFF	TGTGCCAGCAGTCCCCCCGGGGGAGCTGAAAAACTGTTTTTT
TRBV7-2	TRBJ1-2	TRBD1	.	CASSLGDRVNYGYTF	TGTGCCAGCAGCTTGGGGGACAGGGTCAACTATGGCTACACCTTC
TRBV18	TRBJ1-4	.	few	CASSQSRGEKLFF	TGTGCCAGCTCACAGTCAAGGGGCGAAAAACTGTTTTTT
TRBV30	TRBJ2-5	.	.	CAWSPNQGETQYF	TGTGCCTGGAGTCCCAACCAGGGGGAGACCCAGTACTTC
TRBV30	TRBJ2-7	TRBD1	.	CAWSPKPGQGFGYEQYF	TGTGCCTGGAGCCCAAAGCCGGGACAGGGTTTTGGCTACGAGCAGTACTTC
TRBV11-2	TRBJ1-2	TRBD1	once	CASSLSGGGTNYGYTF	TGTGCCAGCAGCTTATCAGGGGGCGGAACGAACTATGGCTACACCTTC
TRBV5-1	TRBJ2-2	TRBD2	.	CASSLGLAGAGELFF	TGCGCCAGCAGCTTGGGACTAGCGGGGGCCGGGGAGCTGTTTTTT
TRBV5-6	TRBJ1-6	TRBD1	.	CASSSDREYNSPLHF	TGTGCCAGCAGCTCGGACAGGGAGTATAATTCACCCCTCCACTTT
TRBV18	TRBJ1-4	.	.	CASSPSQDEKLFF	TGTGCCAGCTCACCATCGCAAGATGAAAAACTGTTTTTT
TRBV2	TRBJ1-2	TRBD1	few	CASKEQGAEGYTF	TGTGCCAGCAAGGAACAGGGGGCGGAAGGCTACACCTTC
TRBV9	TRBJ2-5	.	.	CASSVREQAEQYF	TGTGCCAGCAGCGTAAGGGAACAGGCAGAGCAGTACTTC
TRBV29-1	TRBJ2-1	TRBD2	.	CSVIAGGAKSNEQFF	TGCAGCGTTATAGCGGGAGGGGCAAAGAGCAATGAGCAGTTCTTC
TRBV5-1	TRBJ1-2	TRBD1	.	CASSTGQGAGGYTF	TGCGCCAGCAGCACCGGACAGGGGGCGGGGGGCTACACCTTC
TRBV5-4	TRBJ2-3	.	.	CASTRGRVTDTQYF	TGTGCCAGCACCCGAGGGCGGGTCACAGATACGCAGTATTTT
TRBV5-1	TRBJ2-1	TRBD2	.	CASSPRSSGVYNEQFF	TGCGCCAGCAGCCCTCGGAGTAGCGGGGTGTACAATGAGCAGTTCTTC
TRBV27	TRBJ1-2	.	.	CASSFLGGEQGYTF	TGTGCCAGCAGTTTCTTGGGGGGAGAGCAGGGCTACACCTTC
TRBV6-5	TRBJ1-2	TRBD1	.	CASSARDRGGGYTF	TGTGCCAGCAGTGCCCGGGACAGGGGAGGTGGCTACACCTTC
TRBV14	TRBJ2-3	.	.	CASSQVSDTQYF	TGTGCCAGCAGCCAAGTATCGGATACGCAGTATTTT
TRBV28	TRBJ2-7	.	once	CATKTSGNYEQYF	TGTGCCACCAAAACCTCTGGAAACTACGAGCAGTACTTC
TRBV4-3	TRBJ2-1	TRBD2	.	CASSQDHGTSGREQFF	TGCGCCAGCAGCCAAGATCACGGGACTAGCGGGAGGGAGCAGTTCTTC
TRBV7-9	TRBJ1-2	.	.	CASSLSGITGYGYTF	TGTGCCAGCAGCTTATCGGGAATTACAGGGTATGGCTACACCTTC
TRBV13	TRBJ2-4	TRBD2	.	CASSLSGRRAKNIQYF	TGTGCCAGCAGCTTGAGCGGGAGAAGGGCCAAAAACATTCAGTACTTC